This T cell receptor (beta chain) is from a study of shared clonotypes between healthy human individuals (dated by TCRdb to 2020 to 2021). General notes on the study: The cohort comprised a couple of women and a few men aged 18 to 49 years. To increase sequencing depth and limit assay-specific biases, different laboratories used diverse techniques to prepare libraries and sequence TCR repertoires. The study deeply sequenced blood TCR repertoires of about 5 healthy adults to estimate repertoire size and the extent of clonotype sharing between individuals. Per donor, three plates each were used for CD4 naive and CD4 memory, two for CD8 naive, and one for CD8 memory. Per donor, leukapheresis produced somewhere between about 0.94 and 10 billion PBMCs. What the work shows at the level of the full study, not this receptor alone: Larger estimated clonotype richness was generally found for naive subsets than for memory subsets. Clonotypes shared by all four sorted-subset donors showed higher generation probabilities than non-shared clonotypes. Rarefaction of sorted-subset datasets indicated incomplete sequencing despite the large sequencing depth. Because the study included a small number of donors, the genetic and exposure-history diversity represented was limited. When several donors were compared, the shared fraction of clonotypes was 5% to 6.5% for naive CD4, around 3.6% for naive CD8, 2.3% for memory CD4, and 0.4% for memory CD8. Based on pairwise subsampling, the degree of clonotype sharing among donors was expected to be affected by sequencing depth. Sampling was limited to blood, and TCR repertoires in tissue likely differ from TCR repertoires in blood.

The donors were healthy, HIV-negative adults who had no recently reported acute infections or vaccinations. All donors were Caucasian adults living in Nashville, Tennessee, USA. CD4+ T cells were enriched by magnetic negative selection; naive cells were then positively selected on CD45RA, and the negative fraction formed the memory subset. Blood was obtained by leukapheresis, after which PBMCs were separated by Ficoll-Histopaque density gradient centrifugation and cryopreserved in liquid nitrogen vapor phase. Analytical flow cytometry was used to check the purity and quantity of every magnetically sorted T cell population. From each sorted fraction, genomic DNA was isolated and quantified by UV absorbance on a Nanodrop 2000c. V lost 7 bases and J lost 5 bases, and the count of bases not matched to a germline gene is 5. According to the germline V gene, CDR1 reads SGHAT and CDR2 reads FQNNGV. The CDR3 spans 13 residues, from the cysteine through the phenylalanine. This entry keeps only the CDR3 DNA: 39 bases, framed from base 1.

Using the deep immunoSEQ assay, TCR CDR3 regions were amplified from genomic DNA by multiplex PCR. Genomic DNA extracted from each cell subset was distributed evenly over all wells of several immunoSEQ 96-well plates, and each plate served as one replicate. Each replicate PCR for sorted subsets received about 220 ng genomic DNA, equal to some 32,000 T cell genomes. Purified libraries were quantified with a Qubit 3.0 fluorometer, sized on a Bioanalyzer 2100, and re-quantified with the KAPA Library Quantification kit. Each immunoSEQ 96-well plate was sequenced on its own single-read 150-cycle Illumina NextSeq 550 flow cell. Turning to the authors' computational methods: Because the immunoSEQ output held only junctional sequences and lacked quality scores, the filtering could not match the filtering applied to full-length reads. Sequences were annotated with PyIR, a Python wrapper for IgBLAST v1.9, and V/J genes and CDR3 were assigned using IMGT germline references. Reads were filtered out if the reads had weak V/J assignments (E-value above 1e-6), no CDR3, stop codons, out-of-frame junctions, or ambiguous translated residues. V3J clonotypes were defined as sequences sharing an identical inferred V gene, J gene, and CDR3 amino acid sequence. Percentage overlap between repertoires was computed as shared unique clonotypes divided by the size of the smaller repertoire. Repertoire richness was assessed with RTK rarefaction, the Chao1 estimator, and Recon v2.1 estimates of unobserved clonotypes. OLGA was used to compute generation probabilities for all TCRbeta clonotypes that the gDNA method yielded from a few donors. TCRdb re-hosts the immuneACCESS table, in-frame sequences only. Its copies lack some clones; in the studies checked, an unresolved V gene accounts for under half of them, and the cause for the rest is not known. V and J calls and clone size are as listed in that table; D and trimming were resolved from the DNA. The sample table holds about 2.3 million clones, of which 80% to 95% were seen once. Jointly, the top ten make up under 0.45% of the sample.

To note about this clone: Its antigen is not yet known. The input lacks base qualities; no much larger clone sits a single base away.

In this chain, TRBV11-2 is recombined with TRBJ1-1; a stretch of 9 junction bases matches TRBD1. The source material was naive CD4+ T cells from PBMCs. In the paper's terms, the cell subset or site label means: CD45RA+ positively selected. This TCR derives from a man aged 18 to 35 in good health. Some clones in this sample may be carry-over from other donors' samples. CDR3 sequence: CASTRDRVTEAFF. DNA sequence: TGTGCCAGCACCAGGGACAGGGTGACTGAAGCTTTCTTT. Joined to the reference TRBV11-2 and TRBJ1-1 proteins, this CDR3 gives the full variable domain: EAGVAQSPRYKIIEKRQSVAFWCNPISGHATLYWYQQILGQGPKLLIQFQNNGVVDDSQLPKDRFSAERLKGVDSTLKIQPAKLEDSAVYLCASTRDRVTEAFFGQGTRLTVV.